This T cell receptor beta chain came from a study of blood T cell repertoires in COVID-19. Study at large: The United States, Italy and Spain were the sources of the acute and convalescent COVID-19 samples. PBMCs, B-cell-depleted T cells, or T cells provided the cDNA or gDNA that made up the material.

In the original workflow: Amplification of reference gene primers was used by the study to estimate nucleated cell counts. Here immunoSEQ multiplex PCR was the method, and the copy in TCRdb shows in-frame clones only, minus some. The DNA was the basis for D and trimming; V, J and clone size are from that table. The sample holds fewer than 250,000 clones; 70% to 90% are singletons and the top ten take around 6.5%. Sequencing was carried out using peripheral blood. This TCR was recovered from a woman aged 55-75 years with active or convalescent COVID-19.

The CDR3 sequence is CASSSRLASTDTQYF. In nucleotides, the CDR3 is TGTGCCAGCAGCTCCCGACTAGCAAGCACAGATACGCAGTATTTT. J is TRBJ2-3 and V is TRBV5-4; 7 nucleotides match TRBD2. CDR1 and CDR2 from the germline V gene are SGHNT and YYREEE (reference sequence). This CDR3 contains 15 residues. V dropped 3 bases and J dropped 0; count of bases not matched to a gene: 4.